The clone carrying this T cell receptor beta chain came up many times. Its target is unknown. Patients were left out if they had other autoimmune diseases, uncontrolled infections, pregnancy or lactation. Clinical symptoms, serum thyroxine, TRAb, thyroid ultrasound and orbital computed tomography formed the basis of diagnosis. This sample stems from a study of Graves' ophthalmopathy and Graves' hyperthyroidism. The CDR3 covers 14 residues. V was shortened by 2 bases and J by 6 bases, with 14 bases between the two germline ends. Germline CDR1 is SGHNT and CDR2 is YENEEA. TCR beta CDR3 regions were amplified from RNA transcripts. Amplification began with first-round RT-PCR using HTBI primers, then second-round multiplex PCR was performed. TCRdb re-analysed the multiplex PCR reads in MiXCR, keeping a single row per CDR3 protein. The sample contains fewer than 600,000 distinct CDR3 sequences, about an eighth of which appear only once.

Study-level points and caveats: Most thyroid-expanded clonotypes exceeding 0.001 frequency were also found in blood. From stable hyperthyroidism, ophthalmopathy was separated by a 13-signature model with 85% to 90% sensitivity and around 79% specificity.

This sequence originates from a woman aged 25 to 39 with Graves' ophthalmopathy. The chain links TRBV11-3 to TRBJ2-7; tentatively, D is TRBD2 (7 bases). Input material: blood. The CDR3 spells CASSLSQAGAEQYF. The CDR3 DNA is TGTGCCAGCAGCTTATCGCAGGCGGGGGCCGAGCAGTACTTC.